The text below deals with one T cell receptor beta chain. Its antigen is as yet unknown. In the PCR, 60 Vbeta and 13 Jbeta primers were used. Produced via immunoSEQ multiplex PCR; TCRdb's table is partial and in-frame only. The sample has 170,000 or so clones, 80% to 90% seen once. The entry originates in a study of cytomegalovirus exposure and HLA in healthy donors. Findings and limits, study-wide: TCR beta chain V- and J-gene trimming was linked, in a later analysis, to a missense variant in DCLRE1C.

V lost 6 bases and J lost 1; bases outside the gene matches: 8. This CDR3 has 16 amino acids. The V gene's germline CDR1 is ENHRY and CDR2 SYGVKD. This rearrangement joins TRBV10-3 to TRBJ2-3; TRBD2 agrees at 9 bases. The source is a girl between 5 and 17 years old in good health and CMV-seropositive. The specimen was PBMCs. This CDR3 reads CAISETSGDRTDTQYF. CDR3 DNA: TGTGCCATCAGCGAGACTAGCGGCGATCGCACAGATACGCAGTATTTT.